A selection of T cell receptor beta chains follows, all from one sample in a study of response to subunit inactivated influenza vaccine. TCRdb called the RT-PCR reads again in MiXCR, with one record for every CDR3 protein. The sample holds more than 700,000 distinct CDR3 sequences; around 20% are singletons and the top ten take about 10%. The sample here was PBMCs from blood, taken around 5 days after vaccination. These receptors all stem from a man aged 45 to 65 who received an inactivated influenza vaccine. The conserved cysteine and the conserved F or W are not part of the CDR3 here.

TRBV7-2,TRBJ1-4,ASSKGGFNEKLF
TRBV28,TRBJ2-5,ASSFPLTGQETQY
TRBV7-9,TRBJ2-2,ASSLARGVTGELF
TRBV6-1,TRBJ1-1,ASSVRTVNTEAF
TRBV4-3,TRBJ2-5,ASSLGRSPATQY
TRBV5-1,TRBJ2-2,ASSSPGRRNTGELF
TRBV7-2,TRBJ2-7,ASSNRGLYEQY
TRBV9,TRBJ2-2,ASSVSGSTGELF
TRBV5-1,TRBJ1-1,ASSFAGRNTEAF
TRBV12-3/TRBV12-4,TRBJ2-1,ASSLREDGVGGYEQF
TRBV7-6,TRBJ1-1,ASSHTEGGEAF
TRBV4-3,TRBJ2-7,ASSQDRGNLLY
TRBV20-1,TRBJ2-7,SAPRIAGGPVEQY
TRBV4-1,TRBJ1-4,ASSQTGAGATNEKLF
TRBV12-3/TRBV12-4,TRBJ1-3,ASSQGLSGNTIY
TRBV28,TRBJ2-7,ASRTASPIGLAGHIYEQY
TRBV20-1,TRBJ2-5,SASRGTGGRETQY
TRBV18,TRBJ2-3,ASSPPNRGLADTQY
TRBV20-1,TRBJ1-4,SAMNGTQDEKLF
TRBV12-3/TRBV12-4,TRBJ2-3,ASSFASGVSTDTQY
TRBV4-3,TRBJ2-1,ASSETAVGDEQF
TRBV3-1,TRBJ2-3,ASSRSHRTQLTDTQY
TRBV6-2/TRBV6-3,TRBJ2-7,ASRPAHLAYEQY
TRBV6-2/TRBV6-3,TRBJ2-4,ASSHGDGGIQY
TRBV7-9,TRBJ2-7,ASSLTPGQGDVGEQY
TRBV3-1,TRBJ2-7,ASSKVAGTHEQY
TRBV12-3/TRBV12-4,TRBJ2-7,ASSLMGTSYEQY
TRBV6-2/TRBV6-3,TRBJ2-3,ASSRHSESDTQY
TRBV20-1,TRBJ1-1,SARDQGKGLAEAF
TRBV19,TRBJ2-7,ASSIHPGTGVEQY
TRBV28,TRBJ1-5,ASSQTLNQPQH
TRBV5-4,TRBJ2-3,ASSFTSGGARDTQY
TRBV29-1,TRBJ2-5,SVDPWGIGRETQY
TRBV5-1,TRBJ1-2,ASSHLKKDGSYGYT
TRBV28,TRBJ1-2,ASSLRDSPLYGYT
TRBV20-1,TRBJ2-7,SADRERELSYEQY
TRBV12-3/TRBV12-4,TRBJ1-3,ASGGGNTIY